These T cell receptor beta chains were read from a single sample in a study of spatial heterogeneity in lung cancer. A single record per CDR3 protein comes from TCRdb applying MiXCR to the 5' RACE reads. This table holds around 40,000 distinct CDR3 sequences, around 5.2% found once. Sequencing used PBMCs, obtained at surgery. These receptors were obtained from a female donor with early-stage non-small cell lung cancer. The CDR3 runs from the conserved cysteine through the conserved F or W. Fields, in order: J gene, V gene, clone size, D gene, CDR3 protein, CDR3 DNA. The D gene is left open where the match is weak. Expanded clones are given a class, and other clones once, few, many or no size at all.

TRBJ1-1 TRBV4-1 many . CASSQDRSATNTEAFF TGCGCCAGCAGCCAAGATCGGTCGGCAACGAACACTGAAGCTTTCTTT
TRBJ1-2 TRBV27 many . CASSPRRQGGYYGYTF TGTGCCAGCAGTCCCCGACGTCAAGGCGGGTACTATGGCTACACCTTC
TRBJ2-7 TRBV7-3 many TRBD2 CASSFTSGGEQYF TGTGCCAGCAGCTTTACTAGCGGGGGCGAGCAGTACTTC
TRBJ2-3 TRBV7-6 . . CASSFNADTQYF TGTGCCAGCAGCTTTAACGCAGATACGCAGTATTTT
TRBJ2-2 TRBV4-1 many TRBD2 CASSQDPHRGAGELFF TGCGCCAGCAGCCAAGATCCCCATCGGGGGGCCGGGGAGCTGTTTTTT
TRBJ2-5 TRBV9 many TRBD1 CASSMGQGTGETQYF TGTGCCAGCAGCATGGGACAGGGAACCGGCGAGACCCAGTACTTC
TRBJ1-1 TRBV20-1 many . CSAREDRNTEAFF TGCAGTGCTAGAGAAGACAGGAACACTGAAGCTTTCTTT
TRBJ2-5 TRBV6-5 . . CASSYSSTLWGEQETQYF TGTGCCAGCAGTTACTCGAGTACATTGTGGGGAGAGCAAGAGACCCAGTACTTC
TRBJ2-2 TRBV3-1 . . CASSFERQNTGELFF TGTGCCAGCAGCTTTGAGCGGCAGAACACCGGGGAGCTGTTTTTT
TRBJ1-4 TRBV20-1 many . CSARDIEEKLFF TGCAGTGCTAGAGATATAGAGGAAAAACTGTTTTTT
TRBJ1-5 TRBV19 many TRBD1 CAAGTGRQPQHF TGTGCCGCGGGGACAGGGAGGCAGCCCCAGCATTTT
TRBJ2-5 TRBV20-1 few . CSAREAGETQYF TGCAGTGCTAGAGAGGCAGGGGAGACCCAGTACTTC
TRBJ1-2 TRBV5-4 few . CASSPGWIYGYTF TGTGCCAGCAGCCCCGGATGGATCTACGGCTACACCTTC
TRBJ1-5 TRBV24-1 many . CATAFGGNQPQHF TGTGCCACCGCCTTCGGGGGGAATCAGCCCCAGCATTTT
TRBJ1-4 TRBV20-1 many . CSASRGVNEKLFF TGCAGTGCTAGTAGAGGGGTTAATGAAAAACTGTTTTTT
TRBJ2-5 TRBV7-3 many TRBD1 CASSAQGEAQETQYF TGTGCCAGCAGCGCTCAGGGGGAAGCACAAGAGACCCAGTACTTC
TRBJ1-2 TRBV15 few TRBD1 CATSRDTGGSLHGYTF TGTGCCACCAGCAGAGACACAGGGGGAAGCCTACATGGCTACACCTTC
TRBJ2-1 TRBV7-3 many TRBD2 CASSLRKGGGTRVGGDEQFF TGTGCCAGCAGCTTAAGGAAGGGTGGCGGGACTAGGGTCGGAGGCGATGAGCAGTTCTTC
TRBJ2-3 TRBV11-3 many . CASSSRQNTDTQYF TGTGCCAGCAGCTCCCGACAGAACACAGATACGCAGTATTTT
TRBJ2-7 TRBV7-9 many TRBD2 CASSPLAGGKEQYF TGTGCCAGCAGTCCACTAGCGGGGGGAAAAGAGCAGTACTTC
TRBJ2-4 TRBV7-9 many . CASSSAGSDIQYF TGTGCCAGCAGCTCCGCAGGGAGTGACATTCAGTACTTC
TRBJ2-2 TRBV23-1 many . CASSQSAGVTGELFF TGCGCCAGCAGTCAATCTGCAGGTGTAACCGGGGAGCTGTTTTTT
TRBJ1-1 TRBV5-1 many . CASSSQGLNTEAFF TGCGCCAGCAGCTCCCAGGGGTTGAACACTGAAGCTTTCTTT
TRBJ2-1 TRBV28 many . CASRVRVRGEQFF TGTGCCAGCAGAGTTAGAGTTCGAGGGGAGCAGTTCTTC
TRBJ2-2 TRBV12-3/TRBV12-4 . TRBD2 CASSWEGRGTGELFF TGTGCCAGCAGTTGGGAGGGGCGTGGCACCGGGGAGCTGTTTTTT
TRBJ2-4 TRBV2 . TRBD1 CASRQTGIKNIQYF TGTGCCAGCAGGCAGACAGGGATCAAAAACATTCAGTACTTC
TRBJ2-5 TRBV3-1 . TRBD2 CASSPSLADQYF TGTGCCAGCAGCCCCAGTCTAGCGGACCAGTACTTC
TRBJ1-6 TRBV4-3 many . CASSRIGSAPLHF TGCGCCAGCAGCCGGATCGGCTCAGCACCCCTCCACTTT
TRBJ2-6 TRBV7-3 many . CASSKQEPGANVLTF TGTGCCAGCAGCAAGCAGGAACCTGGGGCCAACGTCCTGACTTTC
TRBJ2-7 TRBV6-2/TRBV6-3 few . CASKNREDEQYF TGTGCCAGCAAGAACAGGGAAGACGAGCAGTACTTC
TRBJ2-7 TRBV9 many TRBD2 CASSPGLAGARSYEQYF TGTGCCAGCAGCCCGGGACTAGCGGGGGCCCGCTCCTACGAGCAGTACTTC
TRBJ1-6 TRBV3-1 many . CASSQVITGPLHF TGTGCCAGCAGCCAAGTGATCACGGGACCCCTCCACTTT
TRBJ1-2 TRBV5-1 many . CASSLGGTNYGYTF TGCGCCAGCAGCCTCGGTGGGACAAACTATGGCTACACCTTC
TRBJ1-2 TRBV7-9 few . CASSGTDRTNYGYTF TGTGCCAGCAGCGGGACCGACAGGACTAACTATGGCTACACCTTC
TRBJ2-2 TRBV2 many . CASSEENTGELFF TGTGCCAGCAGTGAAGAGAACACCGGGGAGCTGTTTTTT
TRBJ1-1 TRBV28 many TRBD1 CASSGQGRAEAFF TGTGCCAGCAGTGGACAGGGCCGGGCTGAAGCTTTCTTT
TRBJ1-1 TRBV9 many . CASSASPSHMNTEAFF TGTGCCAGCAGCGCAAGCCCTAGCCATATGAACACTGAAGCTTTCTTT
TRBJ2-7 TRBV6-2/TRBV6-3 once . CASRDLERTEQYF TGTGCCAGCAGGGACCTGGAGCGTACCGAGCAGTACTTC
TRBJ2-1 TRBV7-3 many . CASSLAARSYNEQFF TGTGCCAGCAGCTTGGCGGCACGGTCTTACAATGAGCAGTTCTTC
TRBJ2-7 TRBV3-1 medium-sized . CASSQGTNRVYEQYF TGTGCCAGCAGCCAAGGTACTAACAGGGTCTACGAGCAGTACTTC
TRBJ1-3 TRBV20-1 many . CSASLGQTFLANTIYF TGCAGTGCTAGTTTGGGTCAGACATTCCTGGCAAACACCATATATTTT
TRBJ1-2 TRBV12-3/TRBV12-4 many . CASSYPRGGSDGYTF TGTGCCAGCAGTTACCCTCGGGGGGGTTCGGATGGCTACACCTTC
TRBJ1-1 TRBV18 few . CASSRRGRENTEAFF TGTGCCAGCTCCCGTCGAGGGCGGGAGAACACTGAAGCTTTCTTT
TRBJ2-3 TRBV12-3/TRBV12-4 . TRBD2 CASRKTSRITDTQYF TGTGCCAGCAGAAAGACTAGCAGGATTACAGATACGCAGTATTTT
TRBJ1-3 TRBV29-1 medium-sized TRBD1 CSVRQGGGNTIYF TGCAGCGTCCGACAGGGTGGCGGAAACACCATATATTTT